Shown below are 32 T cell receptor beta chains from a single sample sequenced in a study of OX40 agonist ivuxolimab in advanced cancers. The protocol was immunoSEQ multiplex PCR, while the TCRdb copy is restricted to in-frame clones and leaves out a portion. The sample contains approximately 70,000 clones, about 90% of which appear only once. Sequences were derived from CD4+ or CD8+ T cells sorted from blood, sampled in a trial of the OX40 agonist ivuxolimab. Receptor source: an adult with an advanced solid tumor such as melanoma, head and neck, liver or kidney cancer.

This chain links TRBV18 with TRBJ2-3, with TRBD2 matching over 8 bases. The CDR3 is 15 residues long. With 5 bases clipped from V and 3 bases from J, the junction kept 7 bases outside the gene matches. CDR1 is KGHSH, CDR2 LQKENI, per germline. DNA of the CDR3: TGTGCCAGCTCAAAAATTAGCGGGGAAACAGATACGCAGTATTTT. This gives the protein CASSKISGETDTQYF.

The chain is built from TRBV2 and TRBJ2-7, with D tentatively TRBD2 (5 bases). V was cut by 4 bases and J by 7 bases, with 14 bases left in between. CDR1 and CDR2 (germline): SNHLY, FYNNEI. CDR3 length: 13 residues. For the CDR3, the DNA is TGTGCCAGCAGTGTTGAGGGAGTGGAAGAGCAGTACTTC. Translating gives CASSVEGVEEQYF.

This clone was detected only once. The chain recombines TRBV6-1 with TRBJ2-3; D may be TRBD1 (5 bases). Per germline, CDR1 MNHNS and CDR2 SASEGT. The CDR3 loop spans 14 amino acids. The V and J ends lost 6 bases and 0 bases respectively, with 10 bases between them. This CDR3 is CASRDNPSTDTQYF. CDR3 DNA: TGTGCCAGCAGGGACAACCCTAGCACAGATACGCAGTATTTT.

The V call is TRBV7-8, the J call TRBJ2-1, with a tentative D call TRBD1 (5 bases). There are 13 residues in the CDR3. Germline values: CDR1 SGHVS, CDR2 FQNEAQ. V was shortened by 1 base and J by 6 bases, with 7 bases between the two germline ends. As DNA, the CDR3 is TGTGCCAGCAGCTTAGGCAGGGCCAATGAGCAGTTCTTC. This gives the protein CASSLGRANEQFF.

This clone was seen a single time. The V and J genes are TRBV4-1 and TRBJ1-3, with D unclear. V lost 1 base to trimming and J lost 0 bases, with 13 bases between them. The CDR3 has 17 residues. Germline CDR1 and CDR2: MGHRA and YSYEKL. CDR3 protein: CASSQVVLRSSGNTIYF. The CDR3 nucleotides read TGCGCCAGCAGCCAAGTGGTGTTAAGGAGCTCTGGAAACACCATATATTTT.

The CDR3 DNA is TGTGCCAGCAGCGGAAGCGGAGCTACTAATGAAAAACTGTTTTTT. Encoded protein: CASSGSGATNEKLFF. V usage is TRBV7-2 and J usage is TRBJ1-4; the D is unclear. This CDR3 is built from 15 residues. The germline CDR1 and CDR2 sequences are SGHTA and FQGNSA. Trimming took off 5 bases at V and 2 bases at J, with 12 bases between the two ends.

The rearrangement links TRBV19 to TRBJ2-1; D gene uncertain. The germline V gene has CDR1 LNHDA and CDR2 SQIVND (reference sequence). Trimming pared 3 bases from V and 10 bases from J, leaving 19 bases between. This CDR3 is 15 amino acids long. The CDR3 region has the DNA TGTGCCAGTAGTATTTCCGCGTCTTCTCTCGCGGAGCAGTTCTTC. It codes for CASSISASSLAEQFF. The full variable domain, rest sourced from reference TRBV19 and TRBJ2-1, is DGGITQSPKYLFRKEGQNVTLSCEQNLNHDAMYWYRQDPGQGLRLIYYSQIVNDFQKGDIAEGYSVSREKKESFPLTVTSAQKNPTAFYLCASSISASSLAEQFFGPGTRLTVL.

V gene TRBV5-1 combines with J gene TRBJ2-5; D not resolved. The germline V and J ends were trimmed by 4 bases and 1 base, with 11 bases remaining between them. This CDR3 region has 14 residues. Germline V CDR1 and CDR2: SGHRS, YFSETQ. CDR3 coding DNA: TGCGCCAGCAGCCCTACCGGGCCCCAAGAGACCCAGTACTTC. Translating gives CASSPTGPQETQYF.

The rearrangement uses TRBV6-1 and TRBJ1-5; TRBD1 is a possible D gene (5 bases). The CDR3 length is 14 residues. Germline V CDR1 and CDR2: MNHNS, SASEGT. With 8 bases removed from V and 4 bases from J, the gap between germline ends came to 15 bases. In DNA form, the CDR3 reads TGTGCCAGCGTGAGGGGCGTTACGAATCAGCCCCAGCATTTT. Amino acids: CASVRGVTNQPQHF.

This chain joins TRBV6-5 and TRBJ1-2; TRBD1 agrees at 8 bases. Germline V CDR1 and CDR2: MNHEY, SVGAGI. The J segment lost 3 bases and the V segment lost 6 bases, leaving 3 bases of the junction unmatched. This CDR3 is 13 amino acids long. The CDR3 DNA reads TGTGCCAGCAGCCTGGACAGGGACTATGGCTACACCTTC. It yields the protein CASSLDRDYGYTF.

The chain has TRBV29-1 and TRBJ2-7; 7 positions match TRBD1. With 7 bases clipped from V and 3 bases from J, the junction kept 6 bases outside the gene matches. Germline loops: CDR1 SQVTM, CDR2 ANQGSEA. The CDR3 is made up of 12 amino acids. This CDR3 is CSAGTESYEQYF. The DNA for the CDR3 is TGCAGCGCCGGGACAGAAAGCTACGAGCAGTACTTC.

This clone has just a few counts. The V and J genes are TRBV10-3 and TRBJ1-2, with 8 positions matching TRBD1. Germline lookup yields CDR1 ENHRY and CDR2 SYGVKD. V dropped 10 bases and J dropped 3; count of bases not matched to a gene: 13. The CDR3 totals 15 residues. CDR3 nucleotide sequence: TGTGCCACCCAAGAAGGACAGGGTACACACTATGGCTACACCTTC. Translated, it gives CATQEGQGTHYGYTF.

The V and J genes are TRBV15 and TRBJ2-5, with 8 bases that match TRBD1. CDR1 is LNHNV and CDR2 is YYDKDF in the germline V gene (reference sequence). With V trimmed by 5 bases and J by 7 bases, 12 bases remained unmatched. CDR3 length: 15 amino acids. In DNA, the CDR3 is TGTGCCACCAGCCGCCCGACAGGGGCCAAGGGGACCCAGTACTTC. It is translated as CATSRPTGAKGTQYF.

The chain links TRBV27 to TRBJ1-5, with D unresolved. The germline V gene has CDR1 MNHEY and CDR2 SMNVEV (reference sequence). The CDR3 loop spans 15 amino acids. The V end lost 0 bases, the J end lost 0 bases, and 6 bases lay between the germline ends. DNA of the CDR3: TGTGCCAGCAGTTTATCCCCTTATAGCAATCAGCCCCAGCATTTT. Its protein is CASSLSPYSNQPQHF.

This clone was recorded once. At one end the junction does not follow the germline gene, possibly because of a read error. The chain has TRBV7-7 and TRBJ2-5; the D gene is possibly TRBD2 (7 bases). CDR1 SSHAT and CDR2 FNYEAQ come from the germline V gene (reference sequence). The CDR3 totals 14 residues. The CDR3 is CASMGGRSGETQYF. The CDR3 DNA is TGTGCTAGCATGGGGGGGCGGTCGGGCGAGACCCAGTACTTC. Together with reference TRBV7-7 and TRBJ2-5, the CDR3 gives the full variable domain: GAGVSQSPRYKVTKRGQDVTLRCDPISSHATLYWYQQALGQGPEFLTYFNYEAQPDKSGLPSDRFSAERPEGSISTLTIQRTEQRDSAMYRCASMGGRSGETQYFGPGTRLLVL.

The rearrangement joins TRBV7-9 to TRBJ2-7; 7 bases agree with TRBD2. The CDR3 loop spans 15 amino acids. J lost 2 bases, V lost 5 bases, and 9 bases had no gene match. Germline V gene lookup returns CDR1 SEHNR and CDR2 FQNEAQ (reference sequence). CDR3 sequence: CASSGGVGVPYEQYF. DNA for the CDR3: TGTGCCAGCAGCGGGGGGGTCGGCGTCCCCTACGAGCAGTACTTC.

The V call is TRBV30, the J call TRBJ1-2; no clear D. The ends were cut back, 0 bases at V and 2 bases at J, with 7 bases in the middle. The CDR3 is 13 amino acids. From germline, CDR1 is GTSNPN and CDR2 SVGIG (reference sequence). CDR3 amino acids: CAWSVSGNYGYTF. As DNA, the CDR3 is TGTGCCTGGAGTGTTTCTGGGAACTATGGCTACACCTTC.

The chain is built from TRBV7-2 and TRBJ2-5, with TRBD2 matching 9 bases. In germline, CDR1 is SGHTA, CDR2 FQGNSA. With 5 bases clipped from V and 2 bases from J, the junction kept 6 bases outside the gene matches. CDR3 size: 15 residues. DNA of the CDR3: TGTGCCAGCAGCCTTAGCGGGGGCCGGCAAGAGACCCAGTACTTC. Amino acid sequence: CASSLSGGRQETQYF.

This clone was seen once. The gene calls are TRBV2 and TRBJ1-4, with 12 bases fitting TRBD1. The CDR3 length is 14 residues. Germline trimming cut 7 bases from V and 8 bases from J; bases unmatched to any gene: 5. CDR1 is SNHLY and CDR2 is FYNNEI in the germline V gene. CDR3 protein: CASTGDRGLEKLFF. In DNA, the CDR3 is TGTGCCAGCACTGGGGACAGGGGGCTAGAAAAACTGTTTTTT.

The chain has TRBV9 and TRBJ1-1, with D unclear. V was cut by 2 bases and J by 1 base, with 9 bases left in between. This CDR3 contains 14 residues. The germline V gene has CDR1 SGDLS and CDR2 YYNGEE. As DNA, the CDR3 is TGTGCCAGCAGCGTGTCGTTCGAGAACACTGAAGCTTTCTTT. Translating gives CASSVSFENTEAFF.

The chain couples TRBV2 to TRBJ2-5, with 11 bases matching TRBD1. CDR1 is SNHLY and CDR2 is FYNNEI in the germline V gene. The J segment lost 5 bases and the V segment lost 9 bases, leaving 11 bases of the junction unmatched. CDR3 length: 15 residues. CDR3 sequence (DNA): TGTGCCAGTAAGAACCGGGACAGGGGGTCGGAGACCCAGTACTTC. This sequence encodes CASKNRDRGSETQYF.

The CDR3: CASGRRNEKLFF. The CDR3 nucleotides are TGTGCCAGCGGGAGGAGGAATGAAAAACTGTTTTTT. The chain has TRBV27 and TRBJ1-4, with D unclear. In germline, CDR1 is MNHEY, CDR2 SMNVEV (reference sequence). The CDR3 runs to 12 residues. V lost 8 bases, J lost 5 bases, and 9 bases lay in between.

The rearrangement links TRBV10-3 to TRBJ1-1, with D possibly being TRBD1 (6 bases). The CDR3 contains 14 residues. Germline lookup yields CDR1 ENHRY and CDR2 SYGVKD. Between the trimmed V and J ends, which lost 6 bases and 2 bases, there was a span of 13 bases. The CDR3 region is CAIRGAGLNTEAFF. In DNA, the CDR3 is TGTGCCATCAGGGGGGCGGGGCTAAACACTGAAGCTTTCTTT.

The genes are TRBV4-2 and TRBJ2-1; tentatively, D is TRBD1 (6 bases). Germline V gene data show CDR1 as LGHNA and CDR2 as YNFKEQ. V gave up 1 base and J gave up 2 bases, with 12 bases separating them. This CDR3 has 16 amino acids. The CDR3 protein is CASSQGRTGTYNEQFF. The CDR3 DNA is TGTGCCAGCAGCCAAGGCCGCACAGGGACCTACAATGAGCAGTTCTTC.

This chain joins TRBV18 and TRBJ1-4; D not resolved. The germline V gene has CDR1 KGHSH and CDR2 LQKENI. V dropped 1 base and J dropped 5 bases, with 14 bases sitting between them. The CDR3 is 16 amino acids. The CDR3 DNA reads as TGTGCCAGCTCACCACGACCTACGGGCCGAAATGAAAAACTGTTTTTT. Its protein product is CASSPRPTGRNEKLFF.

This chain joins TRBV15 and TRBJ2-7, with 7 bases matching TRBD2. The trim removed 3 bases at V and 2 bases at J, leaving 16 bases unmatched. The CDR3 runs to 18 residues. From germline, CDR1 is LNHNV and CDR2 YYDKDF (reference sequence). The CDR3 DNA is TGTGCCACCAGCAGGAGTGGCGGTGGGGCTAGCGGAACCTACGAGCAGTACTTC. It is translated as CATSRSGGGASGTYEQYF.

The chain links TRBV19 to TRBJ2-2; tentative D call: TRBD2 (6 bases). Germline V gene lookup returns CDR1 LNHDA and CDR2 SQIVND (reference sequence). V gave up 1 base and J gave up 7 bases, with 10 bases separating them. CDR3 length equals 14 residues. CDR3 amino acids: CASSIGLVGGELFF. In nucleotides, the CDR3 is TGTGCCAGTAGTATAGGACTAGTTGGCGGGGAGCTGTTTTTT. The full variable domain, completed using reference TRBV19 and TRBJ2-2, is DGGITQSPKYLFRKEGQNVTLSCEQNLNHDAMYWYRQDPGQGLRLIYYSQIVNDFQKGDIAEGYSVSREKKESFPLTVTSAQKNPTAFYLCASSIGLVGGELFFGEGSRLTVL.

The rearrangement links TRBV9 to TRBJ1-2; 8 nucleotides match TRBD1. V trimming: 4 bases; J trimming: 6 bases; junction bases outside the gene matches: 5. Germline CDR1 reads SGDLS; CDR2 reads YYNGEE. The CDR3 is 13 residues long. In DNA, the CDR3 is TGTGCCAGCAGCCAAACAGGGGGGAATGGCTACACCTTC. It yields the protein CASSQTGGNGYTF. The complete variable domain, with remaining parts taken from reference TRBV9 and TRBJ1-2, reads DSGVTQTPKHLITATGQRVTLRCSPRSGDLSVYWYQQSLDQGLQFLIQYYNGEERAKGNILERFSAQQFPDLHSELNLSSLELGDSALYFCASSQTGGNGYTFGSGTRLTVV.

The chain is built from TRBV5-1 and TRBJ1-5; 7 bases line up with TRBD1. V shed 2 bases, J shed 5 bases, and the junction held 7 bases outside the gene matches. From germline, CDR1 is SGHRS and CDR2 YFSETQ. This CDR3 spans 15 amino acids. Here the CDR3 DNA reads TGCGCCAGCAGCTTTCAGGGGGAACGGGATCAGCCCCAGCATTTT. Protein: CASSFQGERDQPQHF.

The chain couples TRBV7-3 to TRBJ2-1; D is ambiguous. The V gene lost 4 bases and the J gene lost 4 bases, with 11 bases spanning the gap. Germline V CDR1 and CDR2: SGHTA, FQGTGA. The CDR3 contains 14 residues. CDR3 residues: CASSSVGPYNEQFF. The CDR3 DNA is TGTGCCAGCAGCTCAGTAGGACCATACAATGAGCAGTTCTTC.

This rearrangement joins TRBV6-5 to TRBJ1-1; the D gene is possibly TRBD1 (6 bases). V shed 5 bases and J shed 1 base, with 11 bases lying between them. Germline V CDR1 and CDR2: MNHEY, SVGAGI. The CDR3 loop spans 14 amino acids. CDR3 residues: CASSPFRGNTEAFF. CDR3 sequence (DNA): TGTGCCAGCAGTCCCTTCAGGGGGAACACTGAAGCTTTCTTT.

The chain employs TRBV7-9 and TRBJ2-3, with D perhaps matching TRBD2 (6 bases). The V and J ends lost 1 base and 4 bases respectively, with 9 bases between them. CDR3 length: 14 amino acids. CDR1 and CDR2 (germline): SEHNR, FQNEAQ (reference sequence). The CDR3 DNA follows: TGTGCCAGCAGCTTAGGAACTAGCCCAGATACGCAGTATTTT. Translated, it gives CASSLGTSPDTQYF.